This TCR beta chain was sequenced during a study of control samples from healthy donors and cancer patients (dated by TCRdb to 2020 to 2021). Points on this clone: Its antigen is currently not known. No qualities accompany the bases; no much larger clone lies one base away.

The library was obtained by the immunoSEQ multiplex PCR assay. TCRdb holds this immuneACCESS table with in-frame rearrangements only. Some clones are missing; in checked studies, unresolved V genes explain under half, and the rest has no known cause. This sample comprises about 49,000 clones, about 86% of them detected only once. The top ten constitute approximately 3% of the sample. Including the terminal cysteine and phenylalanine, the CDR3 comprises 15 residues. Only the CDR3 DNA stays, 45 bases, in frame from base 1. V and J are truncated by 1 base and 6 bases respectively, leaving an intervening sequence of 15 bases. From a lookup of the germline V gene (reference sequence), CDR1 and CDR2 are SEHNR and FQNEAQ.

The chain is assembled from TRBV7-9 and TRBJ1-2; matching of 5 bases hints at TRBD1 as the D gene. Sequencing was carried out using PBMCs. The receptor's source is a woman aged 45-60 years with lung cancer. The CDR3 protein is CASSLVGPTPDGYTF. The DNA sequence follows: TGTGCCAGCAGCTTAGTGGGACCAACGCCTGATGGCTACACCTTC.